This T cell receptor beta chain derives from a study of T cell repertoires in cytomegalovirus infection (dated by TCRdb to about 2019). For the wider study: Donor HLA type was relevant to the analysis, because carriage of CMV infection together with the matching HLA type was indicated by public TCR beta signatures.

V drops 7 bases and J drops 2 bases, leaving 14 bases in between. The CDR1 and CDR2 encoded by the germline V gene are SQVTM and ANQGSEA. The CDR3 sequence holds 14 residues, the cysteine and phenylalanine included. Kept here is only the CDR3 DNA, which spans 42 bases and is read in frame from base 1. Concerning this clonotype itself: Its specific antigen is unknown. The input lacks base qualities; no much larger clone sits a single base away.

Sequencing took place on an Illumina HiSeq 1500. The raw public data were reprocessed by TCRdb itself: fastp quality trimming at Q25, MiXCR clonotype calling, in-frame beta chains only. Every distinct CDR3 protein forms one entry, paired with its most common genes and DNA. Recorded for this sample are roughly 760,000 distinct CDR3 sequences; 35% to 45% of them occurred a single time. Jointly, the top ten make up about 2.8% of the sample. Beyond this particular receptor, the publication reports: The ex vivo response was dominated by HLA-C-restricted CMV-specific TCR beta clonotypes, which also provided the single most frequent clonotype in two of eight donors. Cumulative frequency of public TCR beta family members discriminated carriers of CMV infection plus the relevant HLA type in this cohort and an independent approximately 360-donor cohort.

Sequencing used PBMCs. This TCR derives from a human donor in good health (CMV status not recorded). Some clones in this sample may be carry-over from other donors' samples. The rearranged segments are TRBV29-1 and TRBJ2-2; the best D guess is TRBD1, with 6 bases matching. This receptor has the CDR3 CSALTGLNTGELFF. The DNA reads as follows: TGCAGCGCCTTAACAGGGCTCAACACCGGGGAGCTGTTTTTT.